This T cell receptor (beta chain) was found in a study of T cell repertoires in cytomegalovirus infection. Study details: Public TCR beta signatures marked donors with CMV infection and the matching HLA.

This CDR3 is 15 amino acids long. V gave up 6 bases and J gave up 0 bases, with 12 bases separating them. Per germline, CDR1 MNHEY and CDR2 SMNVEV (reference sequence). This clonotype was seen a few times. The antigen is not known. Study-wide points: The cumulative frequency of public TCR beta families distinguished individuals who carried CMV together with the relevant HLA. In two of eight donors, the top clonotype was HLA-C-restricted CMV-specific.

Each CDR3 protein gets one entry after TCRdb re-called the reads with MiXCR. This table has hundreds of thousands of distinct CDR3 sequences, roughly 30% appearing once. This receptor was taken from a human donor in good health (CMV status not recorded). Some clones in this sample may be carry-over from other donors' samples. The chain recombines TRBV27 with TRBJ1-3, with D maybe TRBD1 (6 bases). Sequenced material: PBMCs. The CDR3 is CASRTTGDSGNTIYF. Here the CDR3 DNA reads TGTGCCAGCAGGACGACAGGCGACTCTGGAAACACCATATATTTT.